One sample yielded the 11 T cell receptor beta chains listed below, sequenced in a study of tumor and adjacent non-tumor tissue in lung cancer. The library came from three nested PCR rounds adapted from ARM-PCR protocols. TCRdb processed the multiplex PCR reads anew with MiXCR; each CDR3 protein has one entry. The sample includes around 80,000 distinct CDR3 sequences, 80% to 90% of them seen just once. RNA was extracted from bulk tissue without any cell sorting. Distant lung tissue was collected more than 3 cm away from the tumor edge. The sequenced sample consisted of distant non-tumor lung tissue. These receptors all come from a man between 60 and 70 years old with non-small cell lung cancer.

The chain links TRBV6-2 or TRBV6-3 to TRBJ2-1; TRBD1 matches 9 bases. This CDR3 is 15 amino acids long. The germline gives CDR1 MNHEY, CDR2 SVGEGT. J lost 8 bases, V lost 9 bases, and 14 bases had no gene match. This CDR3 is CASRTLGQGSHEQFF. The CDR3 DNA sequence: TGTGCCAGTAGGACCTTGGGACAGGGATCGCATGAGCAGTTCTTC.

This clonotype was detected once. This may be a read error, as it is one base from a much larger clone. The chain employs TRBV5-6 and TRBJ1-2, with unresolved D. The CDR3 has 13 amino acids. Germline V gene lookup returns CDR1 SGHDT and CDR2 YYEEEE. The CDR3 here is CASSIGLYYGCTF. CDR3 in DNA: TGTGCCAGCAGTATAGGGCTCTACTATGGCTGCACCTTC. Full variable domain (remainder filled in from reference TRBV5-6 and TRBJ1-2): DAGVTQSPTHLIKTRGQQVTLRCSPKSGHDTVSWYQQALGQGPQFIFQYYEEEERQRGNFPDRFSGHQFPNYSSELNVNALLLGDSALYLCASSIGLYYGCTFGSGTRLTVV.

The J gene is TRBJ2-7, the V gene TRBV20-1; either TRBD1 or TRBD2 may supply D (5 bases each). The V end lost 0 bases, the J end lost 11 bases, and 20 bases lay between the germline ends. The CDR3 contains 14 residues. The germline V gene encodes CDR1 DFQATT and CDR2 SNEGSKA (reference sequence). DNA for the CDR3: TGCAGTGCTAGAGACCTGAGAGGGGATTACAAGAAGTACTTC. This translates into CSARDLRGDYKKYF.

The chain has TRBV12-3 or TRBV12-4 and TRBJ2-6, with TRBD2 as a possible D gene (5 bases). Trimming took 7 bases from V and 3 from J, leaving 13 bases between them. The CDR3 totals 15 residues. The CDR3 loop reads CASKPPGIGANVLTF. The CDR3 DNA reads as TGTGCCAGCAAGCCCCCGGGGATTGGGGCCAACGTCCTGACTTTC.

With respect to this clonotype: Relative to the germline gene, one junction end is altered; a read error may explain this. V and J are TRBV6-5 and TRBJ2-7; D is tentatively TRBD1 or TRBD2 (5 bases each). The CDR3 is 15 residues long. Germline V gene sequence: CDR1 MNHEY, CDR2 SVGAGI. This CDR3 is CGSNYHWGGYYEQYF. The CDR3 DNA reads TGTGGCAGCAATTACCACTGGGGCGGGTACTACGAGCAGTACTTC.

This chain uses TRBV20-1 with TRBJ2-5, with D uncertain. Germline V gene sequence: CDR1 DFQATT, CDR2 SNEGSKA (reference sequence). Trimming took 2 bases from V and 5 from J, leaving 15 bases between them. The CDR3 sequence is 14 residues long. In DNA, the CDR3 is TGCAGTGCTAGATTTGTCCTCACCTCGGAGACCCAGTACTTC. Protein: CSARFVLTSETQYF.

Concerning this clonotype: Being one base from a much bigger clone, this may be a read error. The chain employs TRBV20-1 and TRBJ2-3, with D maybe TRBD1 (5 bases). Germline V gene data show CDR1 as DFQATT and CDR2 as SNEGSKA (reference sequence). The CDR3 loop spans 14 amino acids. Here the CDR3 reads CSARPTGSIDTQYF. CDR3 sequence (DNA): TGCAGTGCTAGACCCACAGGTAGCATAGATACGCAGTATTTT.

As to this clonotype: One end of the junction does not line up with germline, which may come from a read error. The chain employs TRBV11-3 and TRBJ2-3; maybe TRBD1 (6 bases). The germline gives CDR1 SGHNT, CDR2 YENEEA. This CDR3 region has 14 residues. The CDR3 DNA follows: TGTGCCAGCAGCCAGGACAGAAGTTCGGGTACGCATTATTTT. It codes for CASSQDRSSGTHYF.

This chain joins TRBV6-2 or TRBV6-3 and TRBJ2-1; D is tentatively TRBD1 or TRBD2 (5 bases each). Germline CDR1 is MNHEY and CDR2 is SVGEGT. V was trimmed by 8 bases and J by 8 bases, leaving 22 bases between them. The CDR3 spans 15 residues. CDR3 sequence: CASGTLERGWHEQFF. In DNA form, the CDR3 reads TGTGCCAGCGGGACCTTGGAACGGGGATGGCATGAGCAGTTCTTC.

On this clonotype: An end of the junction does not agree with germline; a read error may underlie this. The chain's CDR3 is CADSPNYSGRRYEHYF. The CDR3 nucleotides are TGTGCCGACAGCCCAAACTATAGCGGACGGCGCTACGAGCACTACTTC. The rearrangement joins TRBV11-2 to TRBJ2-7; TRBD2 might be the D (6 bases). The CDR3 extends over 16 amino acids. The V gene's germline CDR1 is SGHAT and CDR2 FQNNGV. The full variable domain, in which reference TRBV11-2 and TRBJ2-7 provide the parts outside the CDR3, is EAGVAQSPRYKIIEKRQSVAFWCNPISGHATLYWYQQILGQGPKLLIQFQNNGVVDDSQLPKDRFSAERLKGVDSTLKIQPAKLEDSAVYLCADSPNYSGRRYEHYFGPGTRLTVT.

The table lists this clonotype with a few counts. The genes are TRBV6-4 and TRBJ2-3, with 7 bases fitting TRBD2. Trimming at V came to 0 bases and at J to 6 bases, leaving 3 bases not matched to a gene. The CDR3 spans 14 residues. The germline V gene has CDR1 MRHNA and CDR2 SNTAGT. The CDR3 protein is CASSDSAGPDTQYF. CDR3 in DNA: TGTGCCAGCAGTGACTCAGCGGGGCCTGATACGCAGTATTTT.